Following are 27 T cell receptor beta chains from one sample sequenced in a study of blood T cell repertoires in COVID-19. TCRdb keeps only in-frame clones here, not all; method: immunoSEQ multiplex PCR. The sample yields around 200,000 clones, around 80% seen once. What was sequenced was peripheral blood. These receptors were obtained from a man under 40 with active or convalescent COVID-19.

The chain is built from TRBV7-8 and TRBJ2-1; TRBD2 matches at 8 bases. The CDR3 runs 16 residues. Germline V gene lookup returns CDR1 SGHVS and CDR2 FQNEAQ. V shed 5 bases and J 0 bases; nucleotides not matched to a gene: 6. The CDR3 DNA follows: TGTGCCAGCAGCGTATTTAGCGGGATCTCCTACAATGAGCAGTTCTTC. Its translation is CASSVFSGISYNEQFF. Complete variable domain (other parts from reference TRBV7-8 and TRBJ2-1): GAGVSQSPRYKVAKRGQDVALRCDPISGHVSLFWYQQALGQGPEFLTYFQNEAQLDKSGLPSDRFFAERPEGSVSTLKIQRTQQEDSAVYLCASSVFSGISYNEQFFGPGTRLTVL.

This clone was picked up one time. The rearrangement links TRBV11-3 to TRBJ2-7; TRBD1 agrees at 10 bases. CDR3 length: 14 residues. Trimming took 7 bases from V and 2 from J; bases not matched to a gene: 5. Germline loops: CDR1 SGHNT, CDR2 YENEEA. For the CDR3, the DNA is TGTGCCAGCAACAGACAGGGGGCCACCTACGAGCAGTACTTC. It is translated as CASNRQGATYEQYF.

The V gene is TRBV5-5, the J gene TRBJ1-4, with 8 bases that match TRBD1. There are 16 residues in the CDR3. V shed 7 bases and J 3 bases; nucleotides not matched to a gene: 11. The germline V gene has CDR1 SGHKS and CDR2 YYEKEE (reference sequence). This CDR3 reads CASQSGNRGANEKLFF. The CDR3 nucleotides are TGTGCCAGCCAAAGCGGAAACAGGGGGGCTAATGAAAAACTGTTTTTT.

The chain uses TRBV18 and TRBJ1-5; D might be TRBD1 (6 bases). Germline V gene lookup returns CDR1 KGHSH and CDR2 LQKENI. The CDR3 sequence is 14 residues long. Between the trimmed V and J ends, which lost 3 bases and 6 bases, there was a span of 12 bases. The CDR3 reads CASSPDQGPQPQHF. The CDR3 nucleotides are TGTGCCAGCTCACCGGACCAGGGGCCTCAGCCCCAGCATTTT.

This clone was seen just once. The V call is TRBV28, the J call TRBJ2-4; D call uncertain. This CDR3 has 14 residues. The V end lost 5 bases, the J end lost 10 bases, and 18 bases lay between the germline ends. From germline, CDR1 is MDHEN and CDR2 SYDVKM. In DNA form, the CDR3 reads TGTGCCAGCAGTACCCCCACTCTAAACGGGATTCAGTACTTC. This translates into CASSTPTLNGIQYF.

The chain couples TRBV12-3 or TRBV12-4 to TRBJ1-1; TRBD1 matches 7 bases. The length of the CDR3 is 12 residues. The trim removed 5 bases at V and 10 bases at J, leaving 7 bases unmatched. The CDR3 protein is CASSGRGLRAFF. The CDR3 nucleotides are TGTGCCAGCAGTGGAAGGGGGCTAAGAGCTTTCTTT.

The count of this clone is one. The chain is built from TRBV5-4 and TRBJ2-3; possibly TRBD1 for D (5 bases). Trimming left V 4 bases short and J 0 bases short, with 12 bases between. Germline CDR1 is SGHNT and CDR2 is YYREEE (reference sequence). The CDR3 covers 15 residues. The CDR3 loop reads CASSQGGASTDTQYF. In DNA form, the CDR3 reads TGTGCCAGCAGCCAGGGTGGGGCTAGCACAGATACGCAGTATTTT.

This chain uses TRBV7-2 with TRBJ2-3; D may be TRBD2 (6 bases). CDR3 length: 16 amino acids. The ends were cut back, 4 bases at V and 4 bases at J, with 18 bases in the middle. CDR1 and CDR2 from the germline V gene are SGHTA and FQGNSA. The CDR3 nucleotides are TGTGCCAGCAGCTCGGACTGGGGGGAAAGTTCAGATACGCAGTATTTT. Protein sequence: CASSSDWGESSDTQYF. Full variable domain (remainder filled in from reference TRBV7-2 and TRBJ2-3): GAGVSQSPSNKVTEKGKDVELRCDPISGHTALYWYRQSLGQGLEFLIYFQGNSAPDKSGLPSDRFSAERTGGSVSTLTIQRTQQEDSAVYLCASSSDWGESSDTQYFGPGTRLTVL.

The genes are TRBV28 and TRBJ2-7, with D possibly matching TRBD1 (7 bases). The V gene lost 6 bases and the J gene lost 5 bases, with 17 bases spanning the gap. The CDR3 is made up of 14 amino acids. Germline V gene data show CDR1 as MDHEN and CDR2 as SYDVKM. CDR3 sequence reads: CASSPDREDNEQYV. DNA of the CDR3: TGTGCCAGCAGCCCCGACAGGGAGGACAACGAGCAGTACGTC.

This clone has more than one count but fewer than ten. The rearrangement uses TRBV27 and TRBJ1-1, with TRBD1 matching 8 bases. This CDR3 has 13 residues. Germline CDR1 MNHEY, CDR2 SMNVEV (reference sequence). The V and J ends lost 4 bases and 10 bases, in that order; junction bases with no gene match: 8. The CDR3 nucleotides read TGTGCCAGCAGTTCATGGACAGGGAGGGTAGCTTTCTTT. Its protein is CASSSWTGRVAFF.

This chain uses TRBV18 with TRBJ1-1; a weak D match, TRBD1 (6 bases). From germline, CDR1 is KGHSH and CDR2 LQKENI. The V and J ends lost 5 bases and 4 bases respectively, with 14 bases between them. There are 14 residues in the CDR3. The CDR3 region has the DNA TGTGCCAGCTCATCAACAGGGTACGGCACTGAAGCTTTCTTT. Amino acid sequence: CASSSTGYGTEAFF.

The rearrangement joins TRBV11-2 to TRBJ2-7; 8 bases agree with TRBD2. The ends lost 2 bases at V and 9 bases at J; junction bases unmatched: 3. Germline V CDR1 and CDR2: SGHAT, FQNNGV. CDR3 size: 12 residues. CDR3 protein: CASSLLGGAQYV. The CDR3 nucleotides read TGTGCCAGCAGCTTACTCGGGGGGGCGCAGTACGTC.

In this sample, this clone turned up once. The V call is TRBV14, the J call TRBJ2-3; TRBD2 matches at 13 bases. V gave up 7 bases and J gave up 3 bases; unmatched junction bases: 7. Looked up from germline, CDR1 is SGHDN and CDR2 is FVKESK. CDR3 length: 16 residues. The CDR3 bases are TGTGCCAGCACCCCCGGGACTAGCGGGAAAACAGATACGCAGTATTTT. This sequence encodes CASTPGTSGKTDTQYF.

This rearrangement joins TRBV5-6 to TRBJ1-3; 7 bases agree with TRBD1. Germline V CDR1 and CDR2: SGHDT, YYEEEE. With 1 base clipped from V and 4 bases from J, the junction kept 2 bases outside the gene matches. This CDR3 contains 14 residues. The CDR3 region is CASSLSGGGNTIYF. CDR3 bases: TGTGCCAGCAGCTTGTCAGGGGGAGGAAACACCATATATTTT.

This chain connects TRBV28 to TRBJ1-4; perhaps TRBD1 as D (5 bases). From germline, CDR1 is MDHEN and CDR2 SYDVKM. The CDR3 covers 17 residues. With 6 bases removed from V and 8 bases from J, the gap between germline ends came to 25 bases. The CDR3, as DNA: TGTGCCAGCAGCTTCCCCCGCACAGGCCTCGGGGGGGAAAAACTGTTTTTT. Translated, it gives CASSFPRTGLGGEKLFF.

The CDR3 DNA sequence: TGTGCCAGCAGTTACGAGGGACTCCTCAATTTCTTC. It yields the protein CASSYEGLLNFF. This chain uses TRBV6-2 or TRBV6-3 with TRBJ2-1, with D perhaps matching TRBD2 (6 bases). The CDR3 runs to 12 residues. V was shortened by 2 bases and J by 16 bases, with 15 bases between the two germline ends. Germline lookup yields CDR1 MNHEY and CDR2 SVGEGT.

The chain joins TRBV25-1 to TRBJ1-4, with 8 bases identical to TRBD1. This CDR3 comprises 14 residues. Trimming removed 4 bases from V and 7 bases from J; junction bases left unmatched: 5. Germline loops: CDR1 MGHDK, CDR2 SYGVNS. Here the CDR3 reads CASSVRTGSEKLFF. The DNA for the CDR3 is TGTGCCAGCAGTGTCAGGACAGGGAGTGAAAAACTGTTTTTT.

V is TRBV10-1 and J is TRBJ1-1; weak D call: TRBD1 (5 bases). The CDR3 contains 13 residues. CDR1 is WNHNN, CDR2 SYGVQD, per germline (reference sequence). The V end lost 6 bases, the J end lost 1 base, and 9 bases lay between the germline ends. CDR3 coding DNA: TGCGCCAGCAGGGGGCACCCGAACACTGAAGCTTTCTTT. Residues: CASRGHPNTEAFF.

The chain carries TRBV5-4 and TRBJ2-3, with 7 bases that match TRBD2. The CDR3 loop spans 15 amino acids. Germline CDR1 and CDR2: SGHNT and YYREEE (reference sequence). With 4 bases clipped from V and 0 bases from J, the junction kept 5 bases outside the gene matches. CDR3 sequence: CASSSGVTSTDTQYF. The CDR3, as DNA: TGTGCCAGCAGCAGCGGGGTCACTAGCACAGATACGCAGTATTTT.

The rearrangement links TRBV6-1 to TRBJ1-1, with D perhaps TRBD1 (6 bases). V lost 3 bases and J 13 bases, leaving 18 bases between the germline ends. CDR3 length: 13 amino acids. The V gene's germline CDR1 is MNHNS and CDR2 SASEGT. CDR3 residues: CASSEMGGGTGFF. DNA for the CDR3: TGTGCCAGCAGTGAGATGGGGGGGGGCACAGGTTTCTTT.

The CDR3 loop is CASSLSGQSYNEQFF. The CDR3 nucleotides are TGTGCCAGCAGCTTATCGGGTCAGAGTTACAATGAGCAGTTCTTC. The chain joins TRBV7-3 to TRBJ2-1; D unresolved. The V and J ends lost 2 bases and 4 bases respectively, with 12 bases between them. The CDR3 sequence is 15 residues long. Germline V lookup: CDR1 SGHTA, CDR2 FQGTGA.

CDR3 in DNA: TGTGCCAGCAGCTACCGGGACAGGGGTGTAAATGAGCAGTTCTTC. Amino acids: CASSYRDRGVNEQFF. This rearrangement joins TRBV3-1 (or the pseudogene TRBV3-2) to TRBJ2-1; TRBD1 matches at 10 bases. Trimming took 5 bases from V and 7 from J; bases not matched to a gene: 8. The germline CDR1 and CDR2 sequences are LGHDT and YNNKEL (reference sequence). The CDR3 consists of 15 residues.

V is TRBV24-1 and J is TRBJ2-1, with 8 positions matching TRBD1. Germline CDR1 KGHDR, CDR2 SFDVKD. The CDR3 runs to 15 residues. The J segment lost 1 base and the V segment lost 6 bases, leaving 4 bases of the junction unmatched. CDR3 loop: CATSRNRGSYNEQFF. In nucleotides, the CDR3 is TGTGCCACCAGTAGGAACAGGGGGTCCTACAATGAGCAGTTCTTC.

The chain employs TRBV27 and TRBJ1-6; D is perhaps TRBD1 (6 bases). CDR1 and CDR2 (germline): MNHEY, SMNVEV (reference sequence). Trimming removed 2 bases at V and 9 bases at J, with 17 bases between. The CDR3 loop spans 16 amino acids. The CDR3 region is CASSLGSWTVGSPLHF. CDR3 DNA sequence: TGTGCCAGCAGTTTAGGGTCGTGGACAGTCGGTTCACCCCTCCACTTT.

In its sample, this clone was seen a few times. The genes are TRBV24-1 and TRBJ2-6; 9 bases align to TRBD1. CDR3 size: 16 residues. Germline loops: CDR1 KGHDR, CDR2 SFDVKD. The ends lost 2 bases at V and 4 bases at J; junction bases unmatched: 2. This chain's CDR3 is CATSDWTGDGANVLTF. CDR3 nucleotide sequence: TGTGCCACCAGTGATTGGACAGGGGACGGGGCCAACGTCCTGACTTTC.

As DNA, the CDR3 is TGTGCCAGCAGCCGCGACAGGGGGCAATGGGAGACCCAGTACTTC. Translating gives CASSRDRGQWETQYF. V gene TRBV14 combines with J gene TRBJ2-5; 10 nucleotides match TRBD1. Germline V gene lookup returns CDR1 SGHDN and CDR2 FVKESK. The CDR3 is 15 amino acids. Trimming removed 4 bases from V and 5 bases from J; junction bases left unmatched: 7.

The rearrangement links TRBV27 to TRBJ2-1, with D possibly TRBD2 on 5 matching bases. CDR1 and CDR2 (germline): MNHEY, SMNVEV (reference sequence). CDR3 size: 19 residues. V lost 4 bases and J 6 bases, leaving 28 bases between the germline ends. The CDR3 here is CASSSEWRRSPRGPNEQFF. CDR3 nucleotides: TGTGCCAGCAGTTCCGAATGGCGCAGGTCCCCCCGAGGGCCCAATGAGCAGTTCTTC.